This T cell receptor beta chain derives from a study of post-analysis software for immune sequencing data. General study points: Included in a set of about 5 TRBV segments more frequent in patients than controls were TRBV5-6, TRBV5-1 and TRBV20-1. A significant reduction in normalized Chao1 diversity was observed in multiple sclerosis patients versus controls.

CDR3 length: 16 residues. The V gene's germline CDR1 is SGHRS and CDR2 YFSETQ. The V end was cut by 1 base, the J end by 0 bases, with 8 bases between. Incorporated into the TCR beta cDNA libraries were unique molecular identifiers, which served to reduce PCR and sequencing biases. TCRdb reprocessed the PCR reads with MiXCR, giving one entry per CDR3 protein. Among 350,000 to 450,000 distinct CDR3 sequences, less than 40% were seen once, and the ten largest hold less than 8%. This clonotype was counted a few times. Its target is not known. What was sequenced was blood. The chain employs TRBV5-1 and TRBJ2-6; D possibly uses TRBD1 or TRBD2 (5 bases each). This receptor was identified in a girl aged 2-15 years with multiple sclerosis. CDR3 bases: TGCGCCAGCAGCTTGATGGGGGACTCTGGGGCCAACGTCCTGACTTTC. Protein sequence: CASSLMGDSGANVLTF.